This paragraph covers one T cell receptor beta chain sequence. The data were obtained in a study of control samples from healthy donors and cancer patients. Method: immunoSEQ multiplex PCR; TCRdb's copy keeps in-frame clones and lacks some. Here the sample spans just under 75,000 clones, 87% being singletons. The origin of this receptor is a woman between 50 and 59 years old in good health. The sequenced sample consisted of blood.

The CDR3, as DNA: TGTGCCAGCAGTACTCCCGGGACAGGGGGAAATACGCAGTATTTT. Translating it yields CASSTPGTGGNTQYF. This chain links TRBV28 with TRBJ2-3; 11 nucleotides align to TRBD1. Per germline, CDR1 MDHEN and CDR2 SYDVKM. Trimming at V came to 5 bases and at J to 7 bases, leaving 8 bases not matched to a gene. CDR3 length equals 15 residues.